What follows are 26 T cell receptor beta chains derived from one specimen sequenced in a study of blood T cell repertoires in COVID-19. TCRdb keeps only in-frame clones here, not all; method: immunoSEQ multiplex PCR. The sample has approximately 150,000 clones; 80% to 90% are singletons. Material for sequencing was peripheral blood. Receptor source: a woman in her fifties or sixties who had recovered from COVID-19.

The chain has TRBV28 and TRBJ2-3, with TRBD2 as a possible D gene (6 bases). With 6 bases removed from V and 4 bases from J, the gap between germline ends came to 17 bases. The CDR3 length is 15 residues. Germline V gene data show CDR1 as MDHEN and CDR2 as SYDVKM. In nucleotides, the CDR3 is TGTGCCAGCAGCGAGAATCGGCGGGGAGCAGATACGCAGTATTTT. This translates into CASSENRRGADTQYF.

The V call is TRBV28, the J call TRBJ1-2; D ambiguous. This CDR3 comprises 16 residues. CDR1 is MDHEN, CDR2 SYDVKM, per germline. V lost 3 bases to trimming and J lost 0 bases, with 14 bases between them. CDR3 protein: CASSFGQALTNYGYTF. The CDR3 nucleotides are TGTGCCAGCAGTTTTGGGCAAGCCCTAACTAACTATGGCTACACCTTC.

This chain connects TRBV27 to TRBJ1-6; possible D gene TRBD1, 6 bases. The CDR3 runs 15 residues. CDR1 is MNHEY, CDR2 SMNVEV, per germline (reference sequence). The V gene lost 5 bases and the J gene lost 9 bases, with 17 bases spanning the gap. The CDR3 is CASSTGTFLGSPLHF. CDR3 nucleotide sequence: TGTGCCAGCAGTACGGGGACATTTCTCGGTTCACCCCTCCACTTT.

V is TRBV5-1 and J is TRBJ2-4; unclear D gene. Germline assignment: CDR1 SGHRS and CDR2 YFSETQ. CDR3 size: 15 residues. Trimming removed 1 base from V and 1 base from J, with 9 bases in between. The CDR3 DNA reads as TGCGCCAGCAGCTTGACAGATACTGCCAAAAACATTCAGTACTTC. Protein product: CASSLTDTAKNIQYF.

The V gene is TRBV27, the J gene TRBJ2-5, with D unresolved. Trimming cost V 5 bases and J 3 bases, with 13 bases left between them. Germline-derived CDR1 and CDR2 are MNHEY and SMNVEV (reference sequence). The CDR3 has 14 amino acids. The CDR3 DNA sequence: TGTGCCAGCAGTCTAACCCCCGCCGAAGAGACCCAGTACTTC. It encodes CASSLTPAEETQYF.

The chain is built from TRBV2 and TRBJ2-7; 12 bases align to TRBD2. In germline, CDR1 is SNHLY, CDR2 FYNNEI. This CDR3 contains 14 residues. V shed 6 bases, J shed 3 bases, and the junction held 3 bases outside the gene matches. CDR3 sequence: CASRLTSGGYEQYF. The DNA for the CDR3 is TGTGCCAGCAGATTGACTAGCGGGGGCTACGAGCAGTACTTC.

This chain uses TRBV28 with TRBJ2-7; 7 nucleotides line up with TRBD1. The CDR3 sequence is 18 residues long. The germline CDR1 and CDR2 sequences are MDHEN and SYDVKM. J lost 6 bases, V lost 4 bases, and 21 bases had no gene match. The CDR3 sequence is CASSSQTTGQPSGLEQYF. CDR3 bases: TGTGCCAGCAGTTCGCAGACCACGGGACAGCCTTCTGGGCTCGAGCAGTACTTC.

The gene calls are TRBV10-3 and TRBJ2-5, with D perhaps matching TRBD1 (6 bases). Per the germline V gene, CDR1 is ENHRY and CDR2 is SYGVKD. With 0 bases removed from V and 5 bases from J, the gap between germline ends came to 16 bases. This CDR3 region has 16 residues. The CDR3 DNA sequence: TGTGCCATCAGTGAGTCAGGTGGGGGCACATGGGAGACCCAGTACTTC. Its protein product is CAISESGGGTWETQYF.

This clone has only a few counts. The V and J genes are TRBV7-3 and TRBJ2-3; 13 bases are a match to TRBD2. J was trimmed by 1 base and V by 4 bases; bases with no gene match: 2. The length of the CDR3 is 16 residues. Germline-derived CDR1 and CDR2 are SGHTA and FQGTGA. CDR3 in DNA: TGTGCCAGCAGCTCTGGACTAGCGGGGGGCACAGATACGCAGTATTTT. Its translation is CASSSGLAGGTDTQYF.

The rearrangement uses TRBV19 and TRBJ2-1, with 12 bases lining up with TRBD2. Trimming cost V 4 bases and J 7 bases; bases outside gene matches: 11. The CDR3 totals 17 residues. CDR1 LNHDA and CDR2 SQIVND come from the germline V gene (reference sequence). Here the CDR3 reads CASSTYLAGGPRNEQFF. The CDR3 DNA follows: TGTGCCAGTAGTACCTACCTAGCGGGGGGGCCGCGTAATGAGCAGTTCTTC.

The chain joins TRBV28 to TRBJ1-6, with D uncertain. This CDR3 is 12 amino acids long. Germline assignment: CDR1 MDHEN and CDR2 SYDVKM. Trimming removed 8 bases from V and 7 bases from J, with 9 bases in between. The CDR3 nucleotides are TGTGCCAGCGGGCAGCTAAATTCACCCCTCCACTTT. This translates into CASGQLNSPLHF.

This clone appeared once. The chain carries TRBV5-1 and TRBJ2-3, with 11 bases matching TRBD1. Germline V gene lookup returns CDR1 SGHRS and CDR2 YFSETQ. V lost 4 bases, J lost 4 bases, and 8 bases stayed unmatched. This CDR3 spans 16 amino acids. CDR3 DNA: TGCGCCAGCAGCCTTCCCGGGACAGGGGGTCCAGATACGCAGTATTTT. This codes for CASSLPGTGGPDTQYF.

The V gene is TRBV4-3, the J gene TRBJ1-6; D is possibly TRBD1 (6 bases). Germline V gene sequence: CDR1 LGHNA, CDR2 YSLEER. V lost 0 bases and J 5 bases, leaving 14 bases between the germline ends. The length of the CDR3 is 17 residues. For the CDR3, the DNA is TGCGCCAGCAGCCAAGATCCTGGGCCAGGGGATAATTCACCCCTCCACTTT. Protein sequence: CASSQDPGPGDNSPLHF.

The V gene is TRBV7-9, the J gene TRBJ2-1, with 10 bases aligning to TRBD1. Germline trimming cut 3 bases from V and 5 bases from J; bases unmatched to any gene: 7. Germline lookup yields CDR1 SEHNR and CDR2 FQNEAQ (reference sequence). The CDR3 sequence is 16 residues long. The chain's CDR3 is CASSLRTGGHNNEQFF. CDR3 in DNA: TGTGCCAGCAGCTTGAGGACAGGGGGTCACAACAATGAGCAGTTCTTC.

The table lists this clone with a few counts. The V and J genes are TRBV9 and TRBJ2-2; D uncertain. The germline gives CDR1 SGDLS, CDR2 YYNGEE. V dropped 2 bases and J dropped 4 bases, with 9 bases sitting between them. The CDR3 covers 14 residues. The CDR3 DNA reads TGTGCCAGCAGCGTCTTCCCGGGCACCGGGGAGCTGTTTTTT. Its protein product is CASSVFPGTGELFF.

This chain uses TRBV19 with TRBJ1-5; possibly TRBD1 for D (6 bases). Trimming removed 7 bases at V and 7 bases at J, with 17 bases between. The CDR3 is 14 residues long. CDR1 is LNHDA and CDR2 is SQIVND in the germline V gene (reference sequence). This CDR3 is CASNNWRGGQPQHF. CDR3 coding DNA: TGTGCCAGTAACAACTGGAGGGGGGGACAGCCCCAGCATTTT.

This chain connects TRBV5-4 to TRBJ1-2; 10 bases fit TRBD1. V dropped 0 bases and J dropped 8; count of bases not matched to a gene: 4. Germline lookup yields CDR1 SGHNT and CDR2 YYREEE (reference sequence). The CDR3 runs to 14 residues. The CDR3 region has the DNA TGTGCCAGCAGCTTGGTAGGGACAGGGGAAGGCTACACCTTC. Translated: CASSLVGTGEGYTF.

The chain's CDR3 is CAISSRDTYEQYF. For the CDR3, the DNA is TGTGCCATCAGTTCACGGGACACCTACGAGCAGTACTTC. This sequence joins TRBV10-3 and TRBJ2-7, with D possibly being TRBD1 (6 bases). V was pared by 5 bases and J by 2 bases, with 10 bases between. This CDR3 has 13 amino acids. Germline V CDR1 and CDR2: ENHRY, SYGVKD.

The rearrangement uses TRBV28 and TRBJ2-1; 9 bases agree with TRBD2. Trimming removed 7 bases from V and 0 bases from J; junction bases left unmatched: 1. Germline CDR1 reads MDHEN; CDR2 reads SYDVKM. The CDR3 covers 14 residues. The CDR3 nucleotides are TGTGCCAGCAATAGCGGGGGCTCCTACAATGAGCAGTTCTTC. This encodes CASNSGGSYNEQFF.

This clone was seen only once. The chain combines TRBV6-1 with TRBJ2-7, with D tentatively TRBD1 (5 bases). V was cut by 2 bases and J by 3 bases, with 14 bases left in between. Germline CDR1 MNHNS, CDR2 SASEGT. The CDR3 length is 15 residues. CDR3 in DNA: TGTGCCAGCAGTGAAATCCCGACAGCCGTCTACGAGCAGTACTTC. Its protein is CASSEIPTAVYEQYF.

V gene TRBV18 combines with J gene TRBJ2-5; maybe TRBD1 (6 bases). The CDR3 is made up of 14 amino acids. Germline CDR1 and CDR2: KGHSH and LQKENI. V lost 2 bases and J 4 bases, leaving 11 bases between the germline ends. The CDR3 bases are TGTGCCAGCTCACCAGGGGGCGGAGGAGAGACCCAGTACTTC. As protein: CASSPGGGGETQYF.

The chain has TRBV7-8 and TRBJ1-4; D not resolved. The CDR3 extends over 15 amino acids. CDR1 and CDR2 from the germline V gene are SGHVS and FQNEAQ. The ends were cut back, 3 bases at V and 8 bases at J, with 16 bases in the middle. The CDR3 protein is CASSFDTRLWEKLFF. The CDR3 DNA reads TGTGCCAGCAGCTTCGACACCCGGTTGTGGGAAAAACTGTTTTTT.

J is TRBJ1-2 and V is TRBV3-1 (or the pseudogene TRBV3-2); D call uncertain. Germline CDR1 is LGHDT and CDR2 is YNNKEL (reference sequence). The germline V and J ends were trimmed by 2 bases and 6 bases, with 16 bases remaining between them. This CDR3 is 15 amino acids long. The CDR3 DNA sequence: TGTGCCAGCAGCCAAACTTCGTTCGGGGTTCATGGCTACACCTTC. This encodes CASSQTSFGVHGYTF.

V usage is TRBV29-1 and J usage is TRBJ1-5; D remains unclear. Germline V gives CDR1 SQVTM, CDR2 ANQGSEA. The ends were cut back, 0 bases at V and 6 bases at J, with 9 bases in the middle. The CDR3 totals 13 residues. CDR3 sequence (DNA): TGCAGCGTTGAAGACGGGCGGGGTCAGCCCCAGCATTTT. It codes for CSVEDGRGQPQHF.

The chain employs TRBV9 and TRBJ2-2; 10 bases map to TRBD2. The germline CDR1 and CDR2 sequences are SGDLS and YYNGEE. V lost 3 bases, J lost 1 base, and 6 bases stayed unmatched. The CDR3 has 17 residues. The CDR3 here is CASSGGRLAGNTGELFF. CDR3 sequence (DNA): TGTGCCAGCAGCGGTGGGAGACTAGCGGGGAACACCGGGGAGCTGTTTTTT. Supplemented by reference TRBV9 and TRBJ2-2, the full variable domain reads DSGVTQTPKHLITATGQRVTLRCSPRSGDLSVYWYQQSLDQGLQFLIQYYNGEERAKGNILERFSAQQFPDLHSELNLSSLELGDSALYFCASSGGRLAGNTGELFFGEGSRLTVL.

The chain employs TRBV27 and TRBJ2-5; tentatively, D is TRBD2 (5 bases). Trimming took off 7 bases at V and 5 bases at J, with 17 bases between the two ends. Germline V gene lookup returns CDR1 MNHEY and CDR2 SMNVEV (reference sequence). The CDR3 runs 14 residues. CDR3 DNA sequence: TGTGCCAGCATCGGGAAGGGCCTGATGGAGACCCAGTACTTC. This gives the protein CASIGKGLMETQYF.